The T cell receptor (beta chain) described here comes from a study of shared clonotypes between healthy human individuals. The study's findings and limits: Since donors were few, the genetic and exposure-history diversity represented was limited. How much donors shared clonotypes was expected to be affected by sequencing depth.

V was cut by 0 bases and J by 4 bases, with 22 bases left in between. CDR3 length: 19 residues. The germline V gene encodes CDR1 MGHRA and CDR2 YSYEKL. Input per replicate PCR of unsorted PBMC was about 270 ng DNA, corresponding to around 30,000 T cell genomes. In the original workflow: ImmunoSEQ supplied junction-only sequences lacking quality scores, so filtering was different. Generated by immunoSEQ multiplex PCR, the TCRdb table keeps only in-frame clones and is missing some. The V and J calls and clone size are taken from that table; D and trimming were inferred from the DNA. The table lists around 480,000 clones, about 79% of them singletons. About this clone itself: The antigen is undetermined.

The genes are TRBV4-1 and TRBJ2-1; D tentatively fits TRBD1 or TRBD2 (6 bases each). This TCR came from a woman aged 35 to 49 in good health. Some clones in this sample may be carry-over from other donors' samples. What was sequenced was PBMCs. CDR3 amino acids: CASSQEFAAGGRWYNEQFF. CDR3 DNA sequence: TGCGCCAGCAGCCAAGAATTCGCCGCCGGGGGCCGCTGGTACAATGAGCAGTTCTTC.